Sequencing of this T cell receptor beta chain was carried out in a study of blood T cells in healthy people across ages (dated by TCRdb to between 2014 and 2017). Regarding the complete study: In model experiments, template switching captured about one uniquely barcoded TCR beta cDNA molecule for every two T cells. Donors were grouped into four age groups: young (average roughly 17 years), middle-aged (around 39), aged (roughly 62) and long-lived (over 80). For two donors (one aged 18 to 29 and one aged 80 or older), the study analyzed two additional independent replicas of 1 million unique cDNA reads from the same blood draw. Using deep sequencing normalized with unique cDNA molecular identifiers, the study measured how TCR beta repertoire diversity changes with age. Donors of different ages were randomly distributed across sequencing lanes to avoid experimental bias.

The CDR1 and CDR2 encoded by the germline V gene are MDHEN and SYDVKM. Spanning cysteine to phenylalanine, the CDR3 consists of 12 amino acids. The entry retains the CDR3 DNA only, 36 bases that are in frame from base 1. At the junction V is shortened by 6 bases and J by 12 bases; bases outside the gene matches: 9. Concerning this clonotype: Its cognate antigen has yet to be identified. Base qualities were left out, and no much larger clone turns up one base away.

Library preparation used 5' RACE. Data came from an Illumina HiSeq 2500. The second PCR ran for about 6 to 11 cycles and used a J-beta primer mix along with a sample-barcoded 5' primer. A template-switch 5' adaptor carrying 12 random nucleotides introduced a unique molecular identifier onto each TCR beta cDNA molecule. Each sample yielded at least 2.5 million CDR3-containing paired-end reads. All of the RNA was converted into first-strand cDNA using the Mint cDNA synthesis kit, with a TRBC-specific oligonucleotide serving as the primer. After uracil-DNA glycosylase treatment, a first 18-cycle PCR used universal primers M1SS and BC2_uni_R on all cDNA. The authors' analysis ran thus. Normalization of each sample was performed by random selection of 1 million high-quality reads, each carrying a distinct molecular identifier. Reads sharing molecular identifiers were discarded rather than binned into consensus sequences. MiTCR, run with a Q25 quality threshold and the strictest error-elimination algorithm, handled CDR3 identification, clonotype clustering and error correction. A nonparametric unseen species model with Euler transformation was used to estimate a lower bound on total TCR beta diversity. The public reads were reanalyzed by TCRdb: fastp trimming at Q25, MiXCR alignment, in-frame beta chains only. Under each unique CDR3 protein, matching rows form one entry showing the most common genes and DNA. The V and J calls and clone size come from TCRdb's table, not from the authors' own analysis. In this sample the table shows fewer than 950,000 distinct CDR3 sequences, about 48% of which occur a single time. The biggest ten clones account for around 41% of the sample.

Paper-wide results and their limitations: A strong correlation was found between observed TCR beta diversity and the percentage of naive T cells measured by flow cytometry. Estimates of total diversity based on one million sequenced T cells were considered lower bounds and underestimates. As age increased, observed TCR beta diversity per million T cells dropped in a roughly linear way, and a significant reduction was already evident by age about 40. Since profiling was done on bulk unsorted PBMCs, naive and antigen-experienced compartments could not be conclusively compared. Compared with the aged group, the long-lived group had more naive CD4+ T cells, fewer expanded clones and increased TCR diversity, suggesting age selection. The CMV infection status of donors was not known, potentially confounding age-related changes in expanded clonotypes.

Systemically healthy Caucasian individuals from Russia, approximately 39 in total and aged roughly 6 to 100 years, were included as donors. Ten milliliters of peripheral blood were drawn from each donor into EDTA-treated Vacutainer tubes. PBMCs were isolated by Ficoll-Paque density-gradient centrifugation, with at least 6 million obtained per sample. Trizol reagent was used to extract total RNA from PBMCs, with at least 6 micrograms per sample. For every donor, an aliquot of PBMCs went through flow cytometry to measure the percentages of naive CD45RAhigh/CD27high T cells. The sample consisted of blood. The clonotype comes from a man aged 80 or over in good health. The chain joins TRBV28 to TRBJ1-1; 8 bases in the middle match TRBD1. The nucleotide sequence reads as follows: TGTGCCAGCAGCTTACAGGGGGGTACGACTTTCTTT. It translates as CASSLQGGTTFF.